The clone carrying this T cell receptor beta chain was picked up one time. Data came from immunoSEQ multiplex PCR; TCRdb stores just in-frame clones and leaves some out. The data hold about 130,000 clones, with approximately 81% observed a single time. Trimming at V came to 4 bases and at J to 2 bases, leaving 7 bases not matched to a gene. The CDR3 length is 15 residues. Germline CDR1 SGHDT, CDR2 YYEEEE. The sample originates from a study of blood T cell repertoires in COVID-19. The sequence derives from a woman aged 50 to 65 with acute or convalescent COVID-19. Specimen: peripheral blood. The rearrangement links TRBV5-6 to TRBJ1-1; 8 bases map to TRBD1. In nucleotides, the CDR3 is TGTGCCAGCAGCGCTCTCGGACAGGGAAACACTGAAGCTTTCTTT. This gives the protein CASSALGQGNTEAFF.